The next 14 T cell receptor beta chains were all read from a single sample in a study of post-analysis software for immune sequencing data. Study-level points and caveats: The study found TRBV5-6, TRBV5-1 and TRBV20-1 among about five TRBV segments more frequent in patients than controls.

These receptors lack a known antigen. Unique molecular identifiers tagged the TCR beta cDNA libraries. TCRdb recomputed calls from the PCR reads with MiXCR, one row per CDR3 protein. The table shows hundreds of thousands of distinct CDR3 sequences, with less than 35% occurring only once. The sample was blood. These receptors came from a girl between 5 and 17 years old with multiple sclerosis.

This clonotype was counted only a few times. The chain is built from TRBV12-3 or TRBV12-4 and TRBJ2-5; D gene uncertain. The J call could be wrong; TRBJ2-7 is a better fit for the DNA end. The length of the CDR3 is 14 residues. This chain's CDR3 is CASSLRPWVDEQYF. In nucleotides, the CDR3 is TGTGCCAGCAGTTTGAGACCTTGGGTGGACGAGCAGTACTTC.

V is TRBV4-3 and J is TRBJ2-7, with 8 bases aligning to TRBD1. V lost 0 bases to trimming and J lost 0 bases; unmatched junction nucleotides: 7. Germline CDR1 reads LGHNA; CDR2 reads YSLEER. The CDR3 length is 17 residues. CDR3: CASSQDTAGGRSYEQYF. The DNA of the CDR3 is TGCGCCAGCAGCCAAGATACAGCAGGGGGCCGCTCCTACGAGCAGTACTTC.

The chain recombines TRBV5-1 with TRBJ2-3; D unclear. Per the germline V gene, CDR1 is SGHRS and CDR2 is YFSETQ. V shed 2 bases and J shed 2 bases, with 18 bases lying between them. This CDR3 has 17 amino acids. CDR3 DNA sequence: TGCGCCAGCAGCTTTTTGCCTCCTGGTCTTCTCACAGATACGCAGTATTTT. It is translated as CASSFLPPGLLTDTQYF.

Comments on this clonotype: Mismatch with germline at one junction end may stem from a read error. The genes are TRBV6-5 and TRBJ1-6, with 9 bases aligning to TRBD1. Germline-derived CDR1 and CDR2 are MNHEY and SVGAGI. The CDR3 length is 14 residues. CDR3 amino acids: CASSPNRGQQPPHF. In DNA, the CDR3 is TGTGCCAGCAGCCCAAACAGGGGGCAGCAGCCCCCCCACTTT.

The chain couples TRBV20-1 to TRBJ2-3, with D maybe TRBD2 (6 bases). The CDR3 is 15 residues long. Germline V lookup: CDR1 DFQATT, CDR2 SNEGSKA (reference sequence). Trimming took off 5 bases at V and 0 bases at J, with 15 bases between the two ends. CDR3 in amino acids: CSAPPGGESTDTQYF. DNA of the CDR3: TGCAGTGCTCCCCCCGGGGGAGAGAGCACAGATACGCAGTATTTT.

This clonotype was observed a handful of times. This chain uses TRBV6-6 with TRBJ2-2, with D perhaps matching TRBD2 (6 bases). With 0 bases removed from V and 4 bases from J, the gap between germline ends came to 12 bases. The CDR3 has 16 residues. The germline CDR1 and CDR2 sequences are MNHNY and SVGAGI (reference sequence). CDR3 DNA sequence: TGTGCCAGCAGTTACTCCCCGATGGGGGGCACCGGGGAGCTGTTTTTT. It is translated as CASSYSPMGGTGELFF.

The chain links TRBV7-2 to TRBJ2-4, with D tentatively TRBD1 or TRBD2 (7 bases each). This CDR3 spans 15 amino acids. V was shortened by 5 bases and J by 7 bases, with 18 bases between the two germline ends. CDR1 is SGHTA and CDR2 is FQGNSA in the germline V gene. The CDR3, as DNA: TGTGCCAGCAGCCGAGACCCAGGGGGGGGGAACATTCAGTACTTC. Residues: CASSRDPGGGNIQYF.

The genes are TRBV9 and TRBJ1-4; the D gene is possibly TRBD1 (6 bases). CDR3 size: 14 residues. Trimming pared 1 base from V and 3 bases from J, leaving 7 bases between. Germline V lookup: CDR1 SGDLS, CDR2 YYNGEE. The CDR3 DNA reads as TGTGCCAGCAGCGTATCAGGGGCTAATGAAAAACTGTTTTTT. As protein: CASSVSGANEKLFF.

V usage is TRBV7-6 and J usage is TRBJ1-5, with 10 bases that match TRBD1. After removal of 5 bases from V and 6 bases from J, the junction contained 10 bases not matched to a gene. Germline lookup yields CDR1 SGHVS and CDR2 FNYEAQ. This CDR3 has 16 amino acids. The CDR3 DNA follows: TGTGCCAGCAGCCCTGGGACAGGGGAGGGTTTTCAGCCCCAGCATTTT. Its translation is CASSPGTGEGFQPQHF.

The chain carries TRBV7-2 and TRBJ1-2; D call uncertain. CDR1 and CDR2 from the germline V gene are SGHTA and FQGNSA. V lost 5 bases, J lost 8 bases, and 12 bases lay in between. There are 12 residues in the CDR3. For the CDR3, the DNA is TGTGCCAGCAGCCCAGGAGGTTTGGGCTACACCTTC. Translated, it gives CASSPGGLGYTF.

The chain employs TRBV14 and TRBJ2-7; D ambiguous. V gave up 0 bases and J gave up 0 bases, with 12 bases separating them. CDR3 length: 16 amino acids. Germline lookup yields CDR1 SGHDN and CDR2 FVKESK. The CDR3 is CASSQDAGSSSYEQYF. As DNA, the CDR3 is TGTGCCAGCAGCCAAGATGCCGGAAGTAGCTCCTACGAGCAGTACTTC.

This clonotype came up many times. The chain has TRBV27 and TRBJ2-7; D possibly corresponds to TRBD1 (6 bases). Trimming took 4 bases from V and 1 from J, leaving 8 bases between them. CDR3 length equals 13 residues. The germline V gene encodes CDR1 MNHEY and CDR2 SMNVEV (reference sequence). The CDR3 coding sequence is TGTGCCAGCAGTTGGACAGATTCCTACGAGCAGTACTTC. It is translated as CASSWTDSYEQYF.

This clonotype was seen only a few times. V gene TRBV7-8 combines with J gene TRBJ2-5; 10 bases line up with TRBD2. The V segment lost 5 bases and the J segment 3 bases; nucleotides outside the gene matches: 9. Germline-derived CDR1 and CDR2 are SGHVS and FQNEAQ. The CDR3 is 16 amino acids. The CDR3 DNA reads as TGTGCCAGCAGCCCCCGGAAAACTAGCGGGGAAGAGACCCAGTACTTC. Translated, it gives CASSPRKTSGEETQYF. The full variable domain, its missing parts supplied by reference TRBV7-8 and TRBJ2-5, is GAGVSQSPRYKVAKRGQDVALRCDPISGHVSLFWYQQALGQGPEFLTYFQNEAQLDKSGLPSDRFFAERPEGSVSTLKIQRTQQEDSAVYLCASSPRKTSGEETQYFGPGTRLLVL.

This clonotype was seen a handful of times. The gene calls are TRBV20-1 and TRBJ2-1; 10 nucleotides match TRBD2. The junction had 4 bases not matched to a gene; V was cut back by 8 bases and J by 3 bases. From germline, CDR1 is DFQATT and CDR2 SNEGSKA (reference sequence). This CDR3 has 13 residues. The CDR3 sequence: CSTRLAGYNEQFF. In DNA, the CDR3 is TGCAGTACCCGACTAGCGGGCTACAATGAGCAGTTCTTC.